This T cell receptor (beta chain) was identified during a study of OX40 agonist ivuxolimab in advanced cancers. Background on the study: With a range of roughly 20 to 79, age averaged approximately 60 years, and 65% to 90% were male.

Regarding this clone: What it recognizes is unknown.

The repertoire was sequenced with immunoSEQ multiplex PCR; TCRdb's copy has only in-frame clones and lacks some. The sample has tens of thousands of clones; about 88% are singletons. Sampling of blood occurred at baseline, cycle 4 day 1, and cycle 7 day 1. This CDR3 contains 18 residues. Trimming removed 2 bases from V and 7 bases from J; junction bases left unmatched: 13. The germline gives CDR1 KGHSH, CDR2 LQKENI. The study, taken as a whole, reports: In CD8+ T cells, expanded clones were on average more numerous than in CD4+.

J is TRBJ2-2 and V is TRBV18, with TRBD2 identical over 10 bases. Material: CD4+ or CD8+ T cells sorted from blood, obtained in a trial of the OX40 agonist ivuxolimab. This receptor was taken from an adult with an advanced solid tumor such as melanoma, head and neck, liver or kidney cancer. The CDR3 DNA reads TGTGCCAGCTCACCAAGGCTCGGACTAGCGGATCTGGGCGGGGAGCTGTTTTTT. Its translation: CASSPRLGLADLGGELFF.